This entry concerns a single T cell receptor (beta chain). Under the authors' procedure: Amplification from reference gene primers served as the basis for estimated nucleated cell counts. The assay was immunoSEQ multiplex PCR, and TCRdb's table has in-frame clones only and misses some. That table supplies the V and J calls and clone size; D and trimming were determined from the DNA. The data hold about 110,000 clones, with around four fifths observed a single time. The data derive from a study of blood T cell repertoires in COVID-19. As for the study in general: T cells, B-cell-depleted T cells, or PBMCs supplied cDNA or gDNA.

The V gene lost 0 bases and the J gene lost 1 base, with 9 bases spanning the gap. This CDR3 is 15 amino acids long. Germline CDR1 reads LNHNV; CDR2 reads YYDKDF (reference sequence). The receptor was isolated from an older woman with acute or convalescent COVID-19. This sequence joins TRBV15 and TRBJ2-5; TRBD1 might be the D (5 bases). Material: peripheral blood. In DNA, the CDR3 is TGTGCCACCAGCAGAGACGGACATTCCCAAGAGACCCAGTACTTC. It translates to CATSRDGHSQETQYF.